This T cell receptor beta chain was obtained from a study of blood T cell repertoires in COVID-19 (TCRdb year 2020). Regarding the research as a whole: Collaborator samples came from the United States, Italy and Spain and covered acute and convalescent phases of COVID-19. The material from the prospective study consisted of cDNA or gDNA derived from T cells, B-cell-depleted T cells, or PBMCs. Deeply sampled blood TCRbeta repertoires from subjects exposed to, actively infected with, or recovered from COVID-19 were included in the dataset. The repertoires were released in a freely available public database intended as a resource for research on the immune response to SARS-CoV-2. Samples were obtained from the ongoing ImmuneRACE study (first 160 participants) and from roughly 1,300 subjects provided by 6 global collaborators. Nearly every sample came with metadata listing a de-identified subject ID, COVID-19 status, age in years and sex. Where available, HLA class I and class II types were taken from metadata supplied by the sample provider and were not determined by assay-based typing.

TCRbeta CDR3 regions were amplified from genomic DNA by means of the immunoSEQ Assay, a bias-controlled multiplex PCR. In the original analysis: Within the assay, amplification of reference gene primers was used to estimate how many nucleated cells each sample contained. Sequence reads were collapsed and filtered to measure the absolute abundance of every unique TCRbeta CDR3 rearrangement. For each sample, productive Simpson clonality was calculated as the square root of Simpson's diversity index across productive rearrangements. The source is immuneACCESS, and TCRdb retained only in-frame sequences with V and J called. Part of the clones is not carried over; for the studies checked, unresolved V genes explain less than half of this, and the remainder is unexplained. The DNA gave D and trimming, while V, J and clone size come from that table. The sample table records 170,000 or so clones; 87% of these occur just once. The ten top clones hold 6% to 7.5% of the sample.

The investigation overall reported the following: The amount of clinical and demographic metadata varied by source and participant and was provided uncurated.

In the prospective study, participants were roughly 18 to 95 years old, resided in 24 geographic areas of the United States, and were enrolled through a virtual design. In the prospective study, cohorts were assigned on the basis of participant-reported clinical history obtained from a screening survey and a study questionnaire. Recovered participants in ImmuneRACE Cohort 3 were defined as having two consecutive negative NP/OP PCR tests, clearance from a healthcare professional, or resolution of symptoms. In the prospective study, whole blood, serum and a nasopharyngeal or oropharyngeal swab were collected from each participant by mobile phlebotomists. Over an approximately two-month period, participants in the prospective study had the option of providing additional blood draws and questionnaires. Prospective study blood samples were shipped either frozen or at room temperature before DNA extraction.

This clone was counted between two and nine times. Which antigen it targets is not known. Nothing much larger sits one base from this clone, and base qualities are not available. Specimen: PBMCs or T cells enriched from blood (not recorded which). The TCR originated in a woman between 45 and 65 years old who had recovered from COVID-19.

The CDR3 loop reads CASSQPRPLASSGNTIYF. The bases read TGTGCCAGCAGCCAACCCAGACCCCTTGCTAGCTCTGGAAACACCATATATTTT. The V gene is TRBV3-1 (or the pseudogene TRBV3-2) and the J gene is TRBJ1-3, with the D segment identity uncertain. V and J lose 2 bases and 0 bases, and a span of 17 bases separates them. From its cysteine to its phenylalanine, the CDR3 spans 18 amino acids. Just CDR3 DNA is preserved here, 54 bases in frame from base 1. The germline V gene (reference sequence) sets CDR1 to LGHDT and CDR2 to YNNKEL.